One and the same sample provided the 11 T cell receptor beta chains below, sequenced in a study of T cell therapy after organ transplantation. Profiled with immunoSEQ multiplex PCR; TCRdb holds only in-frame clones, not every one. The profile shows some 48,000 clones, over 90% of them singletons. These receptors have no known antigen. The source material was CD8+ T cells from blood, sampled before autologous CMV-specific T cell therapy. The receptors were sampled from a human patient who had received a solid organ transplant and had CMV disease.

Here the CDR3 reads CAWTPGGFEAFF. The CDR3 DNA follows: TGTGCCTGGACCCCCGGGGGATTTGAAGCTTTCTTT. The chain is built from TRBV30 and TRBJ1-1; maybe TRBD1 (5 bases). Between the trimmed V and J ends, which lost 4 bases and 7 bases, there was a span of 13 bases. The germline gives CDR1 GTSNPN, CDR2 SVGIG (reference sequence). The length of the CDR3 is 12 residues.

CDR3 amino acids: CASSPWYSSGRANTGELFF. The CDR3 nucleotides read TGTGCCAGCAGCCCCTGGTACTCTAGCGGGAGGGCGAACACCGGGGAGCTGTTTTTT. V gene TRBV7-6 combines with J gene TRBJ2-2; TRBD2 aligns across 12 bases. With V trimmed by 5 bases and J by 0 bases, 10 bases remained unmatched. Germline V gene lookup returns CDR1 SGHVS and CDR2 FNYEAQ. This CDR3 region has 19 residues.

The genes are TRBV11-1 and TRBJ2-7; TRBD2 is a possible D gene (6 bases). The CDR3 has 15 residues. The germline gives CDR1 SGHAT, CDR2 FQDESV (reference sequence). V was pared by 3 bases and J by 3 bases, with 15 bases between. The CDR3 loop is CASSLGRGPIYEQYF. The CDR3 DNA reads TGTGCCAGCAGCTTGGGGCGGGGTCCAATCTACGAGCAGTACTTC.

This chain joins TRBV7-9 and TRBJ2-3; no firm D call. Germline assignment: CDR1 SEHNR and CDR2 FQNEAQ (reference sequence). V lost 2 bases, J lost 1 base, and 10 bases lay in between. There are 15 residues in the CDR3. The CDR3 region has the DNA TGTGCCAGCAGCTTAAAGTTGGGTCGCACAGATACGCAGTATTTT. This sequence encodes CASSLKLGRTDTQYF.

V gene TRBV29-1 combines with J gene TRBJ1-2; 7 bases are shared with TRBD1. The germline V gene encodes CDR1 SQVTM and CDR2 ANQGSEA. The CDR3 is made up of 11 amino acids. V lost 7 bases, J lost 4 bases, and 3 bases stayed unmatched. CDR3 residues: CSGRQGYGYTF. The CDR3 coding sequence is TGCAGCGGCAGACAGGGCTATGGCTACACCTTC.

This clone was observed once. The chain couples TRBV29-1 to TRBJ2-3; D might be TRBD1 (6 bases). Germline V CDR1 and CDR2: SQVTM, ANQGSEA. Trimming left V 3 bases short and J 0 bases short, with 16 bases between. CDR3 size: 16 residues. The CDR3 spells CSVDPGQRLSTDTQYF. CDR3 sequence (DNA): TGCAGCGTTGACCCAGGACAGCGCCTTAGCACAGATACGCAGTATTTT.

The gene calls are TRBV11-2 and TRBJ1-1; no clear D. CDR1 SGHAT and CDR2 FQNNGV come from the germline V gene. Trimming pared 2 bases from V and 3 bases from J, leaving 10 bases between. The CDR3 spans 14 residues. CDR3 in amino acids: CASSLSSRDTEAFF. CDR3 DNA: TGTGCCAGCAGCTTATCCAGTCGGGACACTGAAGCTTTCTTT.

The table lists this clone with a count of one. The chain carries TRBV6-5 and TRBJ1-1; no definite D call. Germline V CDR1 and CDR2: MNHEY, SVGAGI. The ends were cut back, 7 bases at V and 0 bases at J, with 9 bases in the middle. The CDR3 spans 13 residues. CDR3 DNA sequence: TGTGCCAGCACCCTGAGTTTGAACACTGAAGCTTTCTTT. This gives the protein CASTLSLNTEAFF.

Points on this clone: A clone one base away is much larger, so this may be a read error. V and J are TRBV6-1 and TRBJ2-2; D is uncertain. The CDR3 has 12 amino acids. Germline V gene lookup returns CDR1 MNHNS and CDR2 SASEGT. V lost 6 bases, J lost 1 base, and 3 bases lay in between. CDR3: CASRRNTGELFF. For the CDR3, the DNA is TGTGCCAGCAGACGGAACACCGGGGAGCTGTTTTTT.

The V gene is TRBV6-1, the J gene TRBJ1-2; D gene uncertain. Germline CDR1 MNHNS, CDR2 SASEGT. The ends were cut back, 1 base at V and 0 bases at J, with 15 bases in the middle. This CDR3 region has 17 residues. The CDR3, as DNA: TGTGCCAGCAGTGAAGTCTTCAGCTCGACGGCTAACTATGGCTACACCTTC. Its protein product is CASSEVFSSTANYGYTF.

The CDR3 coding sequence is TGTGCCAGCAGTGCAACGGGACAGGGGTCGGGAACCCAGTACTTC. Translated: CASSATGQGSGTQYF. The chain has TRBV6-4 and TRBJ2-5; 10 bases match TRBD1. This CDR3 is built from 15 residues. Per germline, CDR1 MRHNA and CDR2 SNTAGT. With 4 bases clipped from V and 8 bases from J, the junction kept 10 bases outside the gene matches.